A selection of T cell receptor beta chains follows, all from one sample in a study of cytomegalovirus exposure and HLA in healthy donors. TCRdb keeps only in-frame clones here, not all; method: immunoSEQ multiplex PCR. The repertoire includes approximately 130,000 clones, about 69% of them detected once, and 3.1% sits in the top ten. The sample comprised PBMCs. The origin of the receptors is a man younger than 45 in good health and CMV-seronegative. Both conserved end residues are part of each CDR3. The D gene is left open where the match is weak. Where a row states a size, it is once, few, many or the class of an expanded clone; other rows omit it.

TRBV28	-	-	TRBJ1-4	TGTGCCAGCAGTTTCATACCCAGTAATGAAAAACTGTTTTTT	CASSFIPSNEKLFF
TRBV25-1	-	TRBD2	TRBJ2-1	TGTGCCAGCAGTGGGGAAAGAGCGGGGGGGCCCATTGAGCAGTTCTTC	CASSGERAGGPIEQFF
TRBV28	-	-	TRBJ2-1	TGTGCCAGCAGTGAGCGGGCGGACTCCTACAATGAGCAGTTCTTC	CASSERADSYNEQFF
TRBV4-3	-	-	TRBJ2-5	TGCGCCAGCAGCCATCGGGGGGACAATGTTGAGACCCAGTACTTC	CASSHRGDNVETQYF
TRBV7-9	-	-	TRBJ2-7	TGTGCCAGCAGCTCCACGGAGGGGTCCTACGAGCAGTACTTC	CASSSTEGSYEQYF
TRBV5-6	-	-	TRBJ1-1	TGTGCCAGCAGCTTATCGGGGGGGGTAGCTTTCTTT	CASSLSGGVAFF
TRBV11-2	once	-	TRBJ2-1	TGTGCCAGCAGCTTAGGGCCAGGGGAATACAATGAGCAGTTCTTC	CASSLGPGEYNEQFF
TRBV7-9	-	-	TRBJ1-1	TGTGCCAGCCGTCGGAGGCGGGACACTGAAGCTTTCTTT	CASRRRRDTEAFF
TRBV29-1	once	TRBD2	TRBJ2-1	TGCAGCGTTGGGGCTAGCGGACGGACAAGCTCCTACAATGAGCAGTTCTTC	CSVGASGRTSSYNEQFF
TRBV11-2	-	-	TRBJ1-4	TGTGCCAGCAGCTTCGGGGGTTTATCGACTAATGAAAAACTGTTTTTT	CASSFGGLSTNEKLFF
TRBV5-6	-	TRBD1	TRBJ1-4	TGTGCCAGCAGCGAAGGGACAGGGGTGGGGGAAAAACTGTTTTTT	CASSEGTGVGEKLFF
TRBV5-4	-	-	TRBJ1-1	TGTGCCAGCAGCTGGGGGGATTTTTCGGGACCTGAAGCTTTCTTT	CASSWGDFSGPEAFF
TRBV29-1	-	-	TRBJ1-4	TGCAGCGCTAGAAAGGGAGGGGAAAAACTGTTTTTT	CSARKGGEKLFF
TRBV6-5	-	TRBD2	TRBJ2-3	TGTGCCAGCAGTTACGGAGCGGGAGGCCCAGATACGCAGTATTTT	CASSYGAGGPDTQYF
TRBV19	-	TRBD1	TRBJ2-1	TGTGCCAGTGAACCGGGACAGGGGCACTACAATGAGCAGTTCTTC	CASEPGQGHYNEQFF
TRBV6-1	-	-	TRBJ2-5	TGTGCCAGCAGTGCCCTAGAGCAAGAGACCCAGTACTTC	CASSALEQETQYF
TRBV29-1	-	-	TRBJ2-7	TGCAGCGTTGAGAGGGCGAACTCCTACGAGCAGTACTTC	CSVERANSYEQYF
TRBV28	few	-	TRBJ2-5	TGTGCCAGCAGAATGGGGAGTAGAGAGACCCAGTACTTC	CASRMGSRETQYF
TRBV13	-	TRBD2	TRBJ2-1	TGTGCCAGCAGCCAAGGGGCGGGAGGGCCGTGGAATGAGCAGTTCTTC	CASSQGAGGPWNEQFF
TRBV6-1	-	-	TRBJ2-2	TGTGCCAGCAGCGGGCGGGGCGCGAACACCGGGGAGCTGTTTTTT	CASSGRGANTGELFF
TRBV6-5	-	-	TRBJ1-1	TGTGCCAGCAGTTACTCGCTCGGTTCCACTGAAGCTTTCTTT	CASSYSLGSTEAFF
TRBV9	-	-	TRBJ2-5	TGTGCCAGCAGCGTAGCCAGGACTTGGGAGACCCAGTACTTC	CASSVARTWETQYF
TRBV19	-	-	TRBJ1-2	TGTGCCAGTAAGGGGTGGCAGGGCTACGTATATGGCTACACCTTC	CASKGWQGYVYGYTF
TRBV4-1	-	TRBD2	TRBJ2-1	TGCGCCAGCAGCCAAGGCCCCGGACTAGCGGTGATCAATGAGCAGTTCTTC	CASSQGPGLAVINEQFF
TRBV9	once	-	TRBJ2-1	TGTGCCAGCAGCGTAGCGGGCAGGGGAAATGAGCAGTTCTTC	CASSVAGRGNEQFF
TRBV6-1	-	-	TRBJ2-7	TGTGCCAGCAGTTCTTCCGGGGGAAAAGCCTACGAGCAGTACTTC	CASSSSGGKAYEQYF
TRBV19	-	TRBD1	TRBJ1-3	TGTGCCAGTAGTAGCACAGGGGCCGGAAACACCATATATTTT	CASSSTGAGNTIYF
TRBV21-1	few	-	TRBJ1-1	TGTGCCAGCAGCAAAACGGACTACGCTGGGAGGGTCAAGGTGGACACTGAAGCTTTCTTT	CASSKTDYAGRVKVDTEAFF
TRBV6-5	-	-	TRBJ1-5	TGTGCCAGCAGGCCTCAGGGAGGGCATCAGCCCCAGCATTTT	CASRPQGGHQPQHF
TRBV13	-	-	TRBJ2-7	TGTGCCAGCAGCTTAGGCCTAGAAGACTACGAGCAGTACTTC	CASSLGLEDYEQYF
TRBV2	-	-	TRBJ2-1	TGTGCCAGCCATGAAGCCGGGGAGTACAATGAGCAGTTCTTC	CASHEAGEYNEQFF
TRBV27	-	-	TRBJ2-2	TGTGCCAGCACCTTGAACACCGGGGAGCTGTTTTTT	CASTLNTGELFF
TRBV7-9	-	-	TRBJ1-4	TGTGCCAGCACCTCGCGGGGTCTGGGCGAAAAACTGTTTTTT	CASTSRGLGEKLFF
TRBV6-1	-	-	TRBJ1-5	TGTGCCAGCAGTGCAGTTAGCAATCAGCCCCAGCATTTT	CASSAVSNQPQHF
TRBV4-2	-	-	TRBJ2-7	TGTGCCAGCAGCCAAAGGGCAGCTAGCAAGGTCGAGCAGTACTTC	CASSQRAASKVEQYF
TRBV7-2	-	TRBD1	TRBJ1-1	TGTGCCAGCAGCTTGCTACAGGGGGACACTGAAGCTTTCTTT	CASSLLQGDTEAFF
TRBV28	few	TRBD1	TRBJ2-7	TGTGCCAGCGGGACAGGGAGCAAGCAGTACTTC	CASGTGSKQYF
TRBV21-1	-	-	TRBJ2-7	TGTGCCAGCAGCATTCAGGTGAGACAGGGGACACGCGAGCAGTACTTC	CASSIQVRQGTREQYF
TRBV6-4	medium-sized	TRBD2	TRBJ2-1	TGTGCCAGCAGTGACTCGGGACTAGCGGGAGGGAATGAGCAGTTCTTC	CASSDSGLAGGNEQFF
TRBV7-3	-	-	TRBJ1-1	TGTGCCAGCAGCTCAAGCGGGACATCAAACACTGAAGCTTTCTTT	CASSSSGTSNTEAFF
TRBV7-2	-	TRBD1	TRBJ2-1	TGTGCCAGCAGCCTAGGACAGGGGGATGAGCAGTTCTTC	CASSLGQGDEQFF
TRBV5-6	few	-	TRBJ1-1	TGTGCCAGCAGCTATCGGGGACAGAACACTGAAGCTTTCTTT	CASSYRGQNTEAFF
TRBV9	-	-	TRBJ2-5	TGTGCCAGCAGCGTAGCGCCCCTTACTGAGACCCAGTACTTC	CASSVAPLTETQYF
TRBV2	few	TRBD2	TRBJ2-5	TGTGCCAGCAGTGAGACTAGCGGGGGGGTGCAGACCCAGTACTTC	CASSETSGGVQTQYF
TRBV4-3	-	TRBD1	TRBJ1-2	TGCGCCAGCAGCGATCAGGGTGAGGGGGCATCCAGCTATGGCTACACCTTC	CASSDQGEGASSYGYTF
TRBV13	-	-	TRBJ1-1	TGTGCCAGCAGCTCCGCCGCCTCCTCGTTAGGGGCGGAAGCTTTCTTT	CASSSAASSLGAEAFF
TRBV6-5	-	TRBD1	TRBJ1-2	TGTGCCAGTTCCCGGGGACAGCCCAACTATGGCTACACCTTC	CASSRGQPNYGYTF
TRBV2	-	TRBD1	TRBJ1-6	TGTGCCAGCAGTAACATGGGGACAGGGCTTTCACCCCTCCACTTT	CASSNMGTGLSPLHF
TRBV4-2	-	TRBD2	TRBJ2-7	TGTGCCAGCAGCGAAATTCCGGGACTAGCCTACGAGCAGTACTTC	CASSEIPGLAYEQYF
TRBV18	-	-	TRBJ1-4	TGTGCCAGCTCACCGTCGGGAACTAATGAAAAACTGTTTTTT	CASSPSGTNEKLFF
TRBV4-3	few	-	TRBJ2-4	TGCGCCAGCAGCCAAGATCCGGTTACAGTAAACATTCAGTACTTC	CASSQDPVTVNIQYF
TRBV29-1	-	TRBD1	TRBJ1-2	TGCAGCGTTGAGGGTCAGGGGGCATTTTATGGCTACACCTTC	CSVEGQGAFYGYTF
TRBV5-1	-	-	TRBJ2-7	TGCGCCAGCAGCCTCGGGACATTTCCCTACGAGCAGTACTTC	CASSLGTFPYEQYF
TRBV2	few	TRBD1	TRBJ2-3	TGTGCCAGCCTTAGACAGGGGTTCACAGATACGCAGTATTTT	CASLRQGFTDTQYF
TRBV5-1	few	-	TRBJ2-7	TGCGCCAGCAGCTGGGCCCGAGGGGGTCGGAGCTCCTACGAGCAGTACTTC	CASSWARGGRSSYEQYF
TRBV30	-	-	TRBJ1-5	TGTGCCTGGAGTCGGGGTTCCAATCAGCCCCAGCATTTT	CAWSRGSNQPQHF
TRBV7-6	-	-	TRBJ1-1	TGTGCCAGCAGCTTAGACACCTGGAACACTGAAGCTTTCTTT	CASSLDTWNTEAFF